This T cell receptor beta chain was obtained from a study of blood T cell repertoires in COVID-19. About the study: The study drew acute and convalescent COVID-19 samples from the United States, Italy and Spain.

Those designated as exposed participants met a COVID-19 case within 2 weeks before study entry. This clone was seen a single time. Per the original data handling: Amplifying reference gene primers gave estimates of nucleated cell counts. The repertoire was sequenced with immunoSEQ multiplex PCR; TCRdb's copy has only in-frame clones and lacks some. Clonal size and the V and J genes are those of that table, whereas D and trimming came from the DNA. This table has 150,000 to 200,000 clones, less than 90% appearing once. Germline V gives CDR1 SGHVS, CDR2 FQNEAQ. The ends were cut back, 3 bases at V and 0 bases at J, with 12 bases in the middle. The CDR3 loop spans 16 amino acids.

The chain combines TRBV7-8 with TRBJ1-3, with D uncertain. Specimen: PBMCs or T cells enriched from blood (not recorded which). The source of this sequence is a woman aged 25 to 39 who had been exposed to COVID-19. Written as DNA, the CDR3 is TGTGCCAGCAGCTTTTCGGGAGGTGGCTCTGGAAACACCATATATTTT. Its protein is CASSFSGGGSGNTIYF. Complete variable domain (other parts from reference TRBV7-8 and TRBJ1-3): GAGVSQSPRYKVAKRGQDVALRCDPISGHVSLFWYQQALGQGPEFLTYFQNEAQLDKSGLPSDRFFAERPEGSVSTLKIQRTQQEDSAVYLCASSFSGGGSGNTIYFGEGSWLTVV.